A selection of T cell receptor beta chains follows, all from one sample in a study of blood T cells in healthy people across ages. In TCRdb, the 5' RACE reads were re-called with MiXCR into one record per CDR3 protein. The sample records about 540,000 distinct CDR3 sequences, 20% to 30% being singletons. The sample also formed part of further work on T cells of mothers and their children.

The sample taken for sequencing was blood. The receptors derive from a boy aged 5 to 17 in good health. CDR3s include the opening cysteine and the closing phenylalanine or tryptophan. The D gene is left open where the match is weak. Clone size is given for some rows only: seen once, a few or many times, or a class if the clone is expanded.

j_call v_call d_call clone_size cdr3_aa cdr3_nt
TRBJ1-6 TRBV12-3/TRBV12-4 . few CASSPRQITSGSYNSPLHF TGTGCCAGCAGCCCCCGACAGATTACTTCGGGTTCCTATAATTCACCCCTCCACTTT
TRBJ2-1 TRBV24-1 TRBD2 few CATSDRTSGRANNEQFF TGTGCCACCAGTGACCGTACTAGCGGGAGGGCCAATAATGAGCAGTTCTTC
TRBJ2-1 TRBV6-2/TRBV6-3 . few CASSDSISPSYNEQFF TGTGCCAGCAGCGACAGCATTTCCCCCTCCTACAATGAGCAGTTCTTC
TRBJ1-5 TRBV20-1 . . CSARSPNSNQPQHF TGCAGTGCCCGTAGCCCAAATAGCAATCAGCCCCAGCATTTT
TRBJ2-7 TRBV7-2 . . CASSFTSPPDEQYF TGTGCCAGCAGCTTCACTAGCCCCCCAGACGAGCAGTACTTC
TRBJ1-1 TRBV4-3 TRBD1 few CASSHLYRGQDEAFF TGCGCCAGCAGCCACCTTTACAGGGGGCAAGATGAAGCTTTCTTT
TRBJ2-1 TRBV29-1 TRBD2 few CSVERPGGTSGRFAYNEQFF TGCAGCGTTGAACGCCCCGGGGGGACTAGCGGGAGATTTGCCTACAATGAGCAGTTCTTC
TRBJ2-1 TRBV7-9 . few CATSDSSYNEQFF TGTGCCACCTCGGACAGCTCCTACAATGAGCAGTTCTTC
TRBJ2-7 TRBV12-3/TRBV12-4 . once CASSLGASHDEQYF TGTGCCAGCAGCCTTGGGGCCTCCCACGACGAGCAGTACTTC
TRBJ2-7 TRBV7-2 TRBD2 . CASSQLWGASGRVPYEQYF TGTGCCAGCAGCCAGCTATGGGGGGCTAGCGGGAGAGTCCCCTACGAGCAGTACTTC
TRBJ2-7 TRBV27 . . CASRQGNSYEQYF TGTGCCAGCAGGCAGGGGAACTCCTACGAGCAGTACTTC
TRBJ2-7 TRBV20-1 . few CSASSVVVSSYEQYF TGCAGTGCTAGTTCGGTTGTAGTTAGCTCCTACGAGCAGTACTTC
TRBJ2-7 TRBV7-2 TRBD2 few CASSLEASGAYEQYF TGTGCCAGCAGCTTAGAAGCTAGCGGGGCCTACGAGCAGTACTTC